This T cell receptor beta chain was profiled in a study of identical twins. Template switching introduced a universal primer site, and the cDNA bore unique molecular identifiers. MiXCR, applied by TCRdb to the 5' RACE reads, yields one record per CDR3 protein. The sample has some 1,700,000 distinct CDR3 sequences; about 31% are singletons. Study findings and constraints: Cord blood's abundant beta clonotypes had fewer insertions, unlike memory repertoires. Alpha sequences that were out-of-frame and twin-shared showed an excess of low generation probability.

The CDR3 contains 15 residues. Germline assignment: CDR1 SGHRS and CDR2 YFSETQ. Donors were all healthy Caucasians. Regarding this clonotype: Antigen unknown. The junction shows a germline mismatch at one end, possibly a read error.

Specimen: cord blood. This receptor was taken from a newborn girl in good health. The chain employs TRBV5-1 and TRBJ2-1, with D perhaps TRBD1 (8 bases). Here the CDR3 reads CASRRGTGTYNERFF. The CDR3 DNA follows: TGCGCCAGCAGGCGGGGGACAGGTACTTACAATGAGCGGTTCTTC.